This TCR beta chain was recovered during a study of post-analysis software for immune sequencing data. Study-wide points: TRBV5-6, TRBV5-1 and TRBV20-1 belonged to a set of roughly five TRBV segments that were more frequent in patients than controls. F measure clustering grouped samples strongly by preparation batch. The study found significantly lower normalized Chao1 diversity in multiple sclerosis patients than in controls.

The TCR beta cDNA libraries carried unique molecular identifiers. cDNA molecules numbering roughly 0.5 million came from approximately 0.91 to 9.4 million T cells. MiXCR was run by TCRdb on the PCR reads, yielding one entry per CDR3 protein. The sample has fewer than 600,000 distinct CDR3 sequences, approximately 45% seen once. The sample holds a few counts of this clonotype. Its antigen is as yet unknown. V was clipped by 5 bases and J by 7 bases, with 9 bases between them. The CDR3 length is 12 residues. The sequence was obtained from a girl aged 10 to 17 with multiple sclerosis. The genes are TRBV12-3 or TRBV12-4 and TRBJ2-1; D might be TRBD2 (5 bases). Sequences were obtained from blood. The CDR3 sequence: CASSLDSNEQFF. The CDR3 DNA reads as TGTGCCAGCAGTCTGGACTCTAATGAGCAGTTCTTC.